The 10 T cell receptor beta chains reported below all come from one sample, sequenced in a study of blood T cell repertoires in COVID-19. Clones were read by immunoSEQ multiplex PCR, and TCRdb kept only the in-frame ones, dropping some. The sample gives fewer than 300,000 clones, about 89% of which show up once; roughly 2.5% is in the top ten. Sequenced sample: peripheral blood. All receptors derive from a woman aged 45-59 years with acute or convalescent COVID-19.

The rearrangement links TRBV6-5 to TRBJ2-7; 7 bases map to TRBD1. Germline assignment: CDR1 MNHEY and CDR2 SVGAGI. With 10 bases clipped from V and 3 bases from J, the junction kept 9 bases outside the gene matches. The CDR3 extends over 13 amino acids. The CDR3 DNA follows: TGTGCCACCGAACAGGGGCCCTACTACGAGCAGTACTTC. This codes for CATEQGPYYEQYF.

The chain uses TRBV6-2 or TRBV6-3 and TRBJ2-7; 10 bases are a match to TRBD1. The CDR3 has 15 amino acids. Germline values: CDR1 MNHEY, CDR2 SVGEGT. Germline trimming cut 6 bases from V and 4 bases from J; bases unmatched to any gene: 9. The CDR3 loop reads CASSRGTGVTYEQYF. The CDR3 region has the DNA TGTGCCAGCAGCCGCGGGACAGGGGTGACTTACGAGCAGTACTTC.

This chain connects TRBV7-8 to TRBJ1-2; unclear D gene. V was pared by 1 base and J by 2 bases, with 5 bases between. Germline assignment: CDR1 SGHVS and CDR2 FQNEAQ. The CDR3 spans 13 residues. The CDR3 region has the DNA TGTGCCAGCAGCTTAGGCCGGAACTATGGCTACACCTTC. This codes for CASSLGRNYGYTF.

This chain joins TRBV3-1 (or the pseudogene TRBV3-2) and TRBJ1-2; D uncertain. CDR1 is LGHDT, CDR2 YNNKEL, per germline (reference sequence). The V and J ends lost 0 bases and 1 base respectively, with 9 bases between them. This CDR3 region has 15 residues. The CDR3 DNA reads as TGTGCCAGCAGCCAAGATGGGCTTTTTAACTATGGCTACACCTTC. Translation gives CASSQDGLFNYGYTF.

This chain uses TRBV29-1 with TRBJ2-1; perhaps TRBD2 as D (5 bases). This CDR3 comprises 16 residues. Per germline, CDR1 SQVTM and CDR2 ANQGSEA. With 3 bases removed from V and 0 bases from J, the gap between germline ends came to 15 bases. The CDR3 loop is CSVDSGLLSSYNEQFF. CDR3 nucleotides: TGCAGCGTTGACTCCGGACTGCTTAGCTCCTACAATGAGCAGTTCTTC.

V and J are TRBV7-2 and TRBJ1-2, with 8 bases lining up with TRBD1. CDR3 length: 14 amino acids. Germline lookup yields CDR1 SGHTA and CDR2 FQGNSA. V trimming: 8 bases; J trimming: 0 bases; junction bases outside the gene matches: 5. The CDR3 here is CASGRTGPNYGYTF. The DNA for the CDR3 is TGTGCCAGCGGCAGGACAGGGCCTAACTATGGCTACACCTTC.

V gene TRBV7-2 combines with J gene TRBJ1-5, with 12 bases fitting TRBD1. Germline V gene sequence: CDR1 SGHTA, CDR2 FQGNSA. The junction had 10 bases not matched to a gene; V was cut back by 6 bases and J by 7 bases. The CDR3 has 16 residues. The CDR3 spells CASSPTGTGGYQPQHF. As DNA, the CDR3 is TGTGCCAGCAGTCCAACCGGGACAGGGGGCTACCAGCCCCAGCATTTT.

The genes are TRBV7-2 and TRBJ2-4, with 12 bases matching TRBD1. This CDR3 region has 14 residues. Trimming cost V 5 bases and J 6 bases; bases outside gene matches: 2. CDR1 SGHTA and CDR2 FQGNSA come from the germline V gene. The CDR3 nucleotides are TGTGCCAGCAGCGGGACAGGGGGCGGAAACATTCAGTACTTC. As protein: CASSGTGGGNIQYF.

This rearrangement joins TRBV4-1 to TRBJ2-3, with a possible D match to TRBD1 (5 bases). Trimming left V 0 bases short and J 0 bases short, with 10 bases between. CDR3 length: 16 amino acids. The V gene's germline CDR1 is MGHRA and CDR2 YSYEKL. CDR3 loop: CASSQESAGSTDTQYF. In DNA form, the CDR3 reads TGCGCCAGCAGCCAAGAATCCGCAGGGAGCACAGATACGCAGTATTTT.

The chain uses TRBV7-5 and TRBJ2-1; TRBD2 reflects the table's D call only, with no check against the DNA. TRBV7-5 is marked as a pseudogene. The CDR3 is made up of 15 amino acids. The CDR3 DNA reads TGTGTCAGAAGCACATTAGCGCGGAGGCGGCATGAGCAGTTCTTC. Encoded protein: CVRSTLARRRHEQFF.